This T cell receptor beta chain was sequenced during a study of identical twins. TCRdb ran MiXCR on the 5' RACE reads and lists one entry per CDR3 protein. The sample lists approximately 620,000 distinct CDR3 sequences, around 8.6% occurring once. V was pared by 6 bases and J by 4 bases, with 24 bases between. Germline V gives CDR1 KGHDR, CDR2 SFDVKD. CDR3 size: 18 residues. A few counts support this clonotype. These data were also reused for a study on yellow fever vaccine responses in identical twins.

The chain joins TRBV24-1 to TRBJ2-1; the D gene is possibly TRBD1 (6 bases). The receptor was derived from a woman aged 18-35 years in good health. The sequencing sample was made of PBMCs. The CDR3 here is CATSKGTTRTGLYNEQFF. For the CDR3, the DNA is TGTGCCACCAGTAAGGGGACAACCCGAACGGGTCTATACAATGAGCAGTTCTTC.